The 24 T cell receptor beta chains reported below all come from one sample, sequenced in a study of blood T cell repertoires in COVID-19. Clones were read by immunoSEQ multiplex PCR, and TCRdb kept only the in-frame ones, dropping some. The sample contains roughly 380,000 clones, 89% of which appear only once. The sequencing sample was made of peripheral blood. These receptors all come from a woman in her forties with COVID-19, enrolled during active disease.

The CDR3 region has the DNA TGTGCCAGCAGCTTGCGGGAAACAGATACGCAGTATTTT. It translates to CASSLRETDTQYF. The chain uses TRBV7-2 and TRBJ2-3; weak D call: TRBD2 (6 bases). The V and J ends lost 3 bases and 3 bases respectively, with 7 bases between them. The V gene's germline CDR1 is SGHTA and CDR2 FQGNSA. The CDR3 sequence is 13 residues long.

This chain links TRBV2 with TRBJ1-2; D may be TRBD1 (5 bases). Trimming removed 6 bases at V and 4 bases at J, with 18 bases between. The CDR3 covers 15 residues. CDR1 and CDR2 from the germline V gene are SNHLY and FYNNEI. The CDR3 DNA reads TGTGCCAGCAGACAGGCGACCCAAGGAGTCTATGGCTACACCTTC. The encoded protein is CASRQATQGVYGYTF.

The chain has TRBV28 and TRBJ2-5; 8 bases are a match to TRBD2. The CDR3 runs 17 residues. The V gene's germline CDR1 is MDHEN and CDR2 SYDVKM. The junction had 13 bases not matched to a gene; V was cut back by 5 bases and J by 2 bases. The CDR3 sequence is CASSPTHPGLGQETQYF. The CDR3 nucleotides read TGTGCCAGCAGTCCGACACATCCGGGACTAGGTCAAGAGACCCAGTACTTC.

CDR3 residues: CASSSRRLGNTEAFF. The CDR3 bases are TGTGCCAGCAGCTCGAGACGCCTAGGGAACACTGAAGCTTTCTTT. The rearrangement uses TRBV5-6 and TRBJ1-1; unclear D gene. Between the trimmed V and J ends, which lost 3 bases and 1 base, there was a span of 13 bases. CDR1 SGHDT and CDR2 YYEEEE come from the germline V gene. The CDR3 contains 15 residues.

The V gene is TRBV10-3, the J gene TRBJ1-2; TRBD1 might be the D (5 bases). Germline CDR1 and CDR2: ENHRY and SYGVKD. The CDR3 has 14 residues. With 7 bases removed from V and 2 bases from J, the gap between germline ends came to 14 bases. The chain's CDR3 is CAITRDSLNYGYTF. CDR3 nucleotides: TGTGCCATCACCCGGGACTCTTTGAACTATGGCTACACCTTC.

In its sample, this clone was seen once. This chain uses TRBV10-3 with TRBJ2-1; TRBD2 agrees at 12 bases. CDR3 length: 15 residues. With 8 bases clipped from V and 0 bases from J, the junction kept 2 bases outside the gene matches. Germline loops: CDR1 ENHRY, CDR2 SYGVKD. The CDR3: CAISSGRGSYNEQFF. The DNA for the CDR3 is TGTGCCATCTCTAGCGGGAGGGGCTCCTACAATGAGCAGTTCTTC.

V is TRBV12-5 and J is TRBJ1-2; 7 bases map to TRBD1. Unmatched junction bases numbered 10, after V lost 0 bases and J lost 3 bases. This CDR3 contains 17 residues. Germline V gene data show CDR1 as LGHNT and CDR2 as FRNRAP. CDR3 DNA sequence: TGTGCTAGTGGTTTGGTATCGACAGGGAGCACACACTATGGCTACACCTTC. As protein: CASGLVSTGSTHYGYTF.

The chain couples TRBV27 to TRBJ2-3, with unresolved D. The V and J ends lost 7 bases and 5 bases respectively, with 13 bases between them. Germline V gene sequence: CDR1 MNHEY, CDR2 SMNVEV (reference sequence). The CDR3 is 13 amino acids. The CDR3 coding sequence is TGTGCCAGCACTACCCCCTCCGGAGATACGCAGTATTTT. It specifies CASTTPSGDTQYF.

The chain employs TRBV15 and TRBJ2-7; tentative D call: TRBD2 (6 bases). Germline V CDR1 and CDR2: LNHNV, YYDKDF (reference sequence). The CDR3 length is 17 residues. V dropped 0 bases and J dropped 6 bases, with 21 bases sitting between them. The CDR3 DNA sequence: TGTGCCACCAGCAGAGACCGGTCTCTAGCCGGGAGAGGCGAGCAGTACTTC. This translates into CATSRDRSLAGRGEQYF.

The chain recombines TRBV25-1 with TRBJ2-3, with TRBD2 as a possible D gene (5 bases). Looked up from germline, CDR1 is MGHDK and CDR2 is SYGVNS. This CDR3 is built from 11 residues. V was trimmed by 8 bases and J by 9 bases, leaving 12 bases between them. For the CDR3, the DNA is TGTGCCAGCTCCCAGCGGCAGACGCAGTATTTT. The encoded protein is CASSQRQTQYF.

The chain recombines TRBV12-3 or TRBV12-4 with TRBJ1-2; D is perhaps TRBD1 (6 bases). There are 13 residues in the CDR3. Trimming stripped 6 bases from V and 4 bases from J, with 12 bases between. The CDR3 loop reads CASSIDRIYGYTF. The CDR3 DNA reads as TGTGCCAGCAGCATAGACAGGATCTATGGCTACACCTTC.

This clone was seen just once. This rearrangement joins TRBV15 to TRBJ1-5, with D perhaps TRBD1 (6 bases). The germline V gene has CDR1 LNHNV and CDR2 YYDKDF (reference sequence). V was shortened by 0 bases and J by 5 bases, with 11 bases between the two germline ends. This CDR3 has 15 amino acids. The chain's CDR3 is CATSREGQGHQPQHF. The CDR3, as DNA: TGTGCCACCAGCAGAGAAGGGCAGGGGCATCAGCCCCAGCATTTT.

V usage is TRBV9 and J usage is TRBJ2-1, with 11 positions matching TRBD2. Germline-derived CDR1 and CDR2 are SGDLS and YYNGEE. The CDR3 is 16 residues long. V lost 0 bases and J lost 7; bases outside the gene matches: 6. Here the CDR3 reads CASSVGHSGGGNEQFF. CDR3 DNA sequence: TGTGCCAGCAGCGTAGGCCATAGCGGGGGGGGAAATGAGCAGTTCTTC.

This clone was observed a few times. The chain recombines TRBV19 with TRBJ1-6; no reliable D call. The CDR3 sequence is 15 residues long. The germline CDR1 and CDR2 sequences are LNHDA and SQIVND (reference sequence). V was pared by 3 bases and J by 4 bases, with 10 bases between. CDR3 bases: TGTGCCAGTAGTATGGAGGGAGGTTATAATTCACCCCTCCACTTT. Amino acid sequence: CASSMEGGYNSPLHF.

The rearrangement joins TRBV9 to TRBJ2-3; 8 bases line up with TRBD2. The CDR3 length is 16 residues. V shed 0 bases and J 1 base; nucleotides not matched to a gene: 4. Germline assignment: CDR1 SGDLS and CDR2 YYNGEE. CDR3 amino acids: CASSVGSSGRTDTQYF. CDR3 coding DNA: TGTGCCAGCAGCGTAGGATCTAGCGGGCGCACAGATACGCAGTATTTT.

This chain connects TRBV7-9 to TRBJ1-4; no firm D call. The germline CDR1 and CDR2 sequences are SEHNR and FQNEAQ (reference sequence). CDR3 length equals 12 residues. V dropped 1 base and J dropped 10 bases, with 7 bases sitting between them. The CDR3 spells CASSLELAKLFF. The CDR3 nucleotides read TGTGCCAGCAGCTTAGAGTTAGCAAAACTGTTTTTT.

The chain uses TRBV28 and TRBJ2-7; TRBD1 agrees at 7 bases. V lost 7 bases, J lost 0 bases, and 18 bases stayed unmatched. The germline V gene has CDR1 MDHEN and CDR2 SYDVKM. The length of the CDR3 is 18 residues. CDR3 coding DNA: TGTGCCAGCACCTTTGGGACAGCCTTGGGGGTAAGCTCCTACGAGCAGTACTTC. It yields the protein CASTFGTALGVSSYEQYF.

V gene TRBV7-9 combines with J gene TRBJ2-7; D is uncertain. Deletions cut 7 bases from V and 0 bases from J, with 10 bases between. From germline, CDR1 is SEHNR and CDR2 FQNEAQ (reference sequence). This CDR3 has 13 residues. In DNA form, the CDR3 reads TGTGCCAGCACCTCCCACAGCTCCTACGAGCAGTACTTC. Translating gives CASTSHSSYEQYF.

This chain connects TRBV19 to TRBJ1-5, with D hard to call. This CDR3 region has 15 residues. Looked up from germline, CDR1 is LNHDA and CDR2 is SQIVND (reference sequence). The V end lost 4 bases, the J end lost 4 bases, and 14 bases lay between the germline ends. The CDR3 is CASSTDPLVNQPQHF. CDR3 nucleotides: TGTGCCAGTAGTACAGACCCACTGGTAAATCAGCCCCAGCATTTT.

J is TRBJ2-7 and V is TRBV11-2; perhaps TRBD1 as D (6 bases). In germline, CDR1 is SGHAT, CDR2 FQNNGV. Trimming pared 3 bases from V and 4 bases from J, leaving 16 bases between. The CDR3 has 15 residues. The CDR3 bases are TGTGCCAGCAGCTTTACAGGGTCCAGTTTATACGAGCAGTACTTC. Protein sequence: CASSFTGSSLYEQYF.

The J gene is TRBJ2-7, the V gene TRBV28; 7 bases match TRBD1. This CDR3 region has 15 residues. Trimming at V came to 3 bases and at J to 6 bases, leaving 11 bases not matched to a gene. Germline CDR1 is MDHEN and CDR2 is SYDVKM. The CDR3 DNA is TGTGCCAGCAGTTTGTGGGGAGACAGGGCTAGCGAGCAGTACTTC. It is translated as CASSLWGDRASEQYF.

The chain uses TRBV7-9 and TRBJ1-6; 10 bases are shared with TRBD1. CDR1 SEHNR and CDR2 FQNEAQ come from the germline V gene (reference sequence). J lost 8 bases, V lost 5 bases, and 6 bases had no gene match. The CDR3 totals 15 residues. The chain's CDR3 is CASSLAGTGDSPLHF. The CDR3 DNA follows: TGTGCCAGCAGCCTGGCCGGGACAGGGGATTCACCCCTCCACTTT.

The chain couples TRBV11-3 to TRBJ2-2; 12 bases map to TRBD1. The CDR3 consists of 17 residues. Germline V gene data show CDR1 as SGHNT and CDR2 as YENEEA. Trimming at V came to 0 bases and at J to 6 bases, leaving 5 bases not matched to a gene. The CDR3 sequence: CASSLERGTGGSGELFF. In nucleotides, the CDR3 is TGTGCCAGCAGCTTAGAAAGAGGGACAGGGGGCTCCGGGGAGCTGTTTTTT.

This clone was observed a single time. V gene TRBV4-2 combines with J gene TRBJ2-5; 7 bases are a match to TRBD2. Trimming at V came to 2 bases and at J to 1 base, leaving 7 bases not matched to a gene. The CDR3 has 16 residues. Germline-derived CDR1 and CDR2 are LGHNA and YNFKEQ. The CDR3 loop reads CASSQRNLAVQETQYF. CDR3 nucleotide sequence: TGTGCCAGCAGCCAACGTAATCTAGCGGTCCAAGAGACCCAGTACTTC.